Below, 4 T cell receptor beta chains from the same sample are listed, as sequenced in a study of shared clonotypes between healthy human individuals. This table comes from immunoSEQ multiplex PCR, and its TCRdb copy is limited to in-frame clones, with some not included. The sample consists of 2.3 million or so clones, approximately 95% of them appearing once. Sequencing was done on a sample of naive CD4+ T cells from PBMCs. The sample's subset: CD45RA+ positively selected. Receptors were obtained from a man aged 18 to 35 in good health. Some clones in this sample may be carry-over from other donors' samples.

This CDR3 is CASSQSVQREGTDTQYF. The CDR3 DNA sequence: TGCGCCAGCAGTCAATCGGTCCAGCGGGAGGGCACAGATACGCAGTATTTT. The chain combines TRBV23-1 with TRBJ2-3; TRBD2 matches at 9 bases. TRBV23-1 is placed among ORFs of uncertain function. The CDR3 runs 17 residues. J was trimmed by 1 base and V by 0 bases; bases with no gene match: 5.

The chain carries TRBV27 and TRBJ1-2; D unresolved. Germline loops: CDR1 MNHEY, CDR2 SMNVEV (reference sequence). Trimming left V 6 bases short and J 7 bases short, with 12 bases between. The CDR3 spans 12 residues. The CDR3 bases are TGTGCCAGCAGCCCCCGGGCAGTTGGCTACACCTTC. Translation gives CASSPRAVGYTF.

The chain employs TRBV19 and TRBJ1-4; no definite D call. Germline V gene data show CDR1 as LNHDA and CDR2 as SQIVND (reference sequence). Trimming took off 6 bases at V and 2 bases at J, with 7 bases between the two ends. The CDR3 has 13 residues. CDR3 nucleotides: TGTGCCAGTAGCTCGCGCACTAATGAAAAACTGTTTTTT. Amino acids: CASSSRTNEKLFF.

The V call is TRBV2, the J call TRBJ1-3; no clear D gene. Germline CDR1 SNHLY, CDR2 FYNNEI. V lost 2 bases to trimming and J lost 0 bases, with 5 bases between them. The CDR3 is made up of 14 amino acids. CDR3 in amino acids: CASSESHSGNTIYF. The CDR3 nucleotides read TGTGCCAGCAGTGAAAGCCACTCTGGAAACACCATATATTTT.